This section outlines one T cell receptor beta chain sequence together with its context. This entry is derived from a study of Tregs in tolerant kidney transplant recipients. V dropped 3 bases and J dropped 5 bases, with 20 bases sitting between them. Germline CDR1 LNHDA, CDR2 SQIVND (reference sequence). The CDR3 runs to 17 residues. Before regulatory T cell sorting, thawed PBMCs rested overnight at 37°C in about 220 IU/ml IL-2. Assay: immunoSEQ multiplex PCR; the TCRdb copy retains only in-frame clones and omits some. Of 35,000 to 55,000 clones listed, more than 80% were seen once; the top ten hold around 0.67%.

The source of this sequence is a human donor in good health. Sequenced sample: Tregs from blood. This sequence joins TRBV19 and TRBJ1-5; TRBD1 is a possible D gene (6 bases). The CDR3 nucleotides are TGTGCCAGTAGTATCACCCGGACAGCCCCGGGGTATCAGCCCCAGCATTTT. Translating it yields CASSITRTAPGYQPQHF.